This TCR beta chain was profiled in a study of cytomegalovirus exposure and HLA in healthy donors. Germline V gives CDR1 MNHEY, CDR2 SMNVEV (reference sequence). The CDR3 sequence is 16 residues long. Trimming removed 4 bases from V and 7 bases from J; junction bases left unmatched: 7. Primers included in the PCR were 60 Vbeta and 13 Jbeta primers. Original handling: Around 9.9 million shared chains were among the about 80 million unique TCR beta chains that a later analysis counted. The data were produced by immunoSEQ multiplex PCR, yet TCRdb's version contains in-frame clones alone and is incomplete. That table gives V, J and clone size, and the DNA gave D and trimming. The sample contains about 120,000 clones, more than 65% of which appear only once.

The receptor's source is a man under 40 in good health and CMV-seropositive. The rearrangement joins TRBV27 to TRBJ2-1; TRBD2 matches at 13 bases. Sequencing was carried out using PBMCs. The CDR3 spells CASSYELAGGRNEQFF. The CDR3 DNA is TGTGCCAGCAGTTACGAACTAGCGGGGGGGCGAAATGAGCAGTTCTTC.